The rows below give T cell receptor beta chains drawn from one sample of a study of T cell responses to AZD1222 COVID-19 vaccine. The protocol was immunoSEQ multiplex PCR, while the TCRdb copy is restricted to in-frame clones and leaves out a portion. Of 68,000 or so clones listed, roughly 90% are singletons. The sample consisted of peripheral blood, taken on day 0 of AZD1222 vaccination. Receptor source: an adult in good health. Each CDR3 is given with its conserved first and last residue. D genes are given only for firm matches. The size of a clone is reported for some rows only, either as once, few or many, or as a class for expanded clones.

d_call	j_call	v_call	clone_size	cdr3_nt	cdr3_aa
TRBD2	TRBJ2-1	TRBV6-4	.	TGTGCCAGCAGTGCGACTAGCGGGAGTAGTAATGAGCAGTTCTTC	CASSATSGSSNEQFF
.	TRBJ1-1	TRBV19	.	TGTGCCAGTAGTATTAGCGGGACGAGGACTGAAGCTTTCTTT	CASSISGTRTEAFF
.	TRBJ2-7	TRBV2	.	TGTGCCAGCAGTGATTCGTCCCCAACCTACGAGCAGTACTTC	CASSDSSPTYEQYF
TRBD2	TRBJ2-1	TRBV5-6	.	TGTGCCAGCAGCCCACGACTAGCGGGCCCTTACAATGAGCAGTTCTTC	CASSPRLAGPYNEQFF
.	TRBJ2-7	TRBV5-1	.	TGCGCCAGCAGCTTGGATCTCTTTTCCCGGGAGCAGTACTTC	CASSLDLFSREQYF
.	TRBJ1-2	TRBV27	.	TGTGCCAGCAGTTCGGCCCGACTGAATCCCTATGGCTACACCTTC	CASSSARLNPYGYTF
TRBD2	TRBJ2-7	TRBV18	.	TGTGCCAGCTCCACAAAACTAGCGGGAGGGCTCTTTCCGATCTACGAGCAGTACTTC	CASSTKLAGGLFPIYEQYF
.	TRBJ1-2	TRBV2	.	TGTGCCAGCAGTGGACAGGCTAACTATGGCTACACCTTC	CASSGQANYGYTF
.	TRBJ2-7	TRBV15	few	TGTGCCACCAGCAGAGATAGGGGGGATGGTTACGAGCAGTACTTC	CATSRDRGDGYEQYF
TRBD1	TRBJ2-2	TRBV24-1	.	TGTGCCACCAGTGATCAAGACAGGGGGGACACCGGGGAGCTGTTTTTT	CATSDQDRGDTGELFF
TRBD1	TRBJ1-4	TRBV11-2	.	TGTGCCAGCAGCTTAGATAGGACAGGGATAAATGAAAAACTGTTTTTT	CASSLDRTGINEKLFF
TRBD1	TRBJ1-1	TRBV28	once	TGTGCCAGCAGGTTGACAGGGATGAACACTGAAGCTTTCTTT	CASRLTGMNTEAFF
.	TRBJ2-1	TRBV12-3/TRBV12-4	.	TGTGCCAGCAGTTTCCGGTCAACCTACCAGTTCTTC	CASSFRSTYQFF
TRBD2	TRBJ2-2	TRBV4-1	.	TGCGCCAGCAGCCAAGAAGGACTAGCGGGAGGCAACACCGGGGAGCTGTTTTTT	CASSQEGLAGGNTGELFF
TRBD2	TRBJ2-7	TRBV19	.	TGTGCCAGTAGTATTGGCGGGAGGGCCAGGTACGAGCAGTACTTC	CASSIGGRARYEQYF
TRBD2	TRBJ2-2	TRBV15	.	TGTGCCACCAGCAGAGGGACTAGCGGCAACACCGGGGAGCTGTTTTTT	CATSRGTSGNTGELFF
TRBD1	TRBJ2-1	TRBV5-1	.	TGCGCCAGCAGCCCGACGGGACAGGGGGACAATGAGCAGTTCTTC	CASSPTGQGDNEQFF
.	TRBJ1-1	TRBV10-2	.	TGCGCCAGCAGTGTTAGCAGGAACCACAACGAAGCTTTCTTT	CASSVSRNHNEAFF
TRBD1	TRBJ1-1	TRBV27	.	TGTGCCAGCAGTAGACTCCGGGACAGGGACGAAGCTTTCTTT	CASSRLRDRDEAFF
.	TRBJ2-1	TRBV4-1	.	TGCGCCAGCAGCCACCAACTACAGCCACTAGGGGATGAGCAGTTCTTC	CASSHQLQPLGDEQFF
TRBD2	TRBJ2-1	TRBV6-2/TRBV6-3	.	TGTGCCAGCAGTTACTCAGCGGGGACCTACAATGAGCAGTTCTTC	CASSYSAGTYNEQFF
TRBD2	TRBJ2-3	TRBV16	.	TGTGCCAGCAGCCAATGGGCCCCCGCTAGCGGGAGGACAGATACGCAGTATTTT	CASSQWAPASGRTDTQYF
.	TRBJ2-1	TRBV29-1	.	TGCAGCGTTGAGGGTGGGCCCTACACAAGGGACAATGAGCAGTTCTTC	CSVEGGPYTRDNEQFF
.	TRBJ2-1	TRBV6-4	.	TGTGCCAGCAGTGACTCCTCCACTGGGATATCCAATGAGCAGTTCTTC	CASSDSSTGISNEQFF
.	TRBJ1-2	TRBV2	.	TGTGCCAGCATTATCGGGGGGCGCAACTATGGCTACACCTTC	CASIIGGRNYGYTF
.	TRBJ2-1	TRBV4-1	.	TGCGCCAGCAGCCAATTTGACAGGTCACCCTACAATGAGCAGTTCTTC	CASSQFDRSPYNEQFF
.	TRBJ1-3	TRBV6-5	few	TGTGCCAGCAGGGACGGTTTCTCTGGAAACACCATATATTTT	CASRDGFSGNTIYF
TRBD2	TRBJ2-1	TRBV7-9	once	TGTGCCACCCTTCGTTTTAGCGGGAGCTCCAATGAGCAGTTCTTC	CATLRFSGSSNEQFF
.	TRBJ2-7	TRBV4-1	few	TGCGCCAGCAGCCAAGTAGGGGCTCTCTACGAGCAGTACTTC	CASSQVGALYEQYF
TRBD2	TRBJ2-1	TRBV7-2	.	TGTGCCAGCAGCTATAAGACTAGCGGGAGTAATGAGCAGTTCTTC	CASSYKTSGSNEQFF
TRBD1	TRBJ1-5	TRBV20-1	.	TGCAGTGCTAGTGGGACAGGGAGAAATCAGCCCCAGCATTTT	CSASGTGRNQPQHF
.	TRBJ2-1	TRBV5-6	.	TGTGCCAGCAGCTTGTCCGGGGCGGATGAGCAGTTCTTC	CASSLSGADEQFF
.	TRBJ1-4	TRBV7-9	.	TGTGCCATTCACACAGGTGCAACTAATGAAAAACTGTTTTTT	CAIHTGATNEKLFF
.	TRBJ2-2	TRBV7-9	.	TGTGCCAGCAGCTACGGACCCGGGGAGCTGTTTTTT	CASSYGPGELFF
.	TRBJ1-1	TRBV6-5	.	TGTGCCAGCAGTTGGGCCCAGTCTGTGTACTCTGAAGCTTTCTTT	CASSWAQSVYSEAFF
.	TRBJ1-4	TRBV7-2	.	TGTGCCAGCAGTGCGACCCGGGGTGAAAAACTGTTTTTT	CASSATRGEKLFF
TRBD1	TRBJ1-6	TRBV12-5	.	TGTGCTAGTGGTTTGGGACAGGGAGATTCACCCCTCCACTTT	CASGLGQGDSPLHF
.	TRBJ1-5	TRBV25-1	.	TGTGCCAGCAGTGATTGGGGGAGTCAGCCCCAGCATTTT	CASSDWGSQPQHF
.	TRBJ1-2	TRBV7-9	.	TGTGCCAGCAGCTCGGGACCCCCGGGCTATGGCTACACCTTC	CASSSGPPGYGYTF
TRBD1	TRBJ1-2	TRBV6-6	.	TGTGCCAGCAATCGACAGGGGGCGCGGACTCTTAACTATGGCTACACCTTC	CASNRQGARTLNYGYTF
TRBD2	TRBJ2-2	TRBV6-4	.	TGTGCCAGCAGTGAGGTCCTAGCGGGAGAGCACGGGGAGCTGTTTTTT	CASSEVLAGEHGELFF
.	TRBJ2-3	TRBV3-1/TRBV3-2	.	TGTGCCAGCAGCCAAGGGGAAAACTTCCCAGATACGCAGTATTTT	CASSQGENFPDTQYF
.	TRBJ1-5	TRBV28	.	TGTGCCAGCATTTCGGGTGGTAATCAGCCCCAGCATTTT	CASISGGNQPQHF
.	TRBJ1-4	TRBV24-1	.	TGTGCCACCAGTGATGGTACAGGCGGCGGGGGTGAAAAACTGTTTTTT	CATSDGTGGGGEKLFF
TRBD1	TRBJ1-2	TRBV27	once	TGTGCCAGCAGTTTAAGGGGGCCTAACTATGGCTACACCTTC	CASSLRGPNYGYTF